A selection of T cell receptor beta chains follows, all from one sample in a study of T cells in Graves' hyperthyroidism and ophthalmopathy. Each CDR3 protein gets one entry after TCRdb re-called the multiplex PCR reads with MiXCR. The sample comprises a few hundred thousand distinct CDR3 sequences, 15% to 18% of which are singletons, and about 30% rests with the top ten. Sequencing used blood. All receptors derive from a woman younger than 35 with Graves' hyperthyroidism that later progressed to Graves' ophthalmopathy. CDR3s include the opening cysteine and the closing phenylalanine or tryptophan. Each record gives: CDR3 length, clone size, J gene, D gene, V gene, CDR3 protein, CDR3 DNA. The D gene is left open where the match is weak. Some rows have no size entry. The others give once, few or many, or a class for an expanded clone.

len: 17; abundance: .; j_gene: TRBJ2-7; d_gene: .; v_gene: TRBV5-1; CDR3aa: CASSLNSLPARTYEQYF; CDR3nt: TGCGCCAGCAGCTTAAATAGCCTACCCGCCCGAACCTACGAGCAGTACTTC
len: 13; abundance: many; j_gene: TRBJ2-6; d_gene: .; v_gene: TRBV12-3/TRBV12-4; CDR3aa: CASSFGRGGVLTF; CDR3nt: TGTGCCAGCAGTTTCGGCAGGGGTGGTGTCCTGACTTTC
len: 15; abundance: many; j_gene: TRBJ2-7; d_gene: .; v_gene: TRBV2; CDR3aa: CASSPTRLGDYEQYF; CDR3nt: TGTGCCAGCAGTCCCACTAGATTGGGGGACTACGAGCAGTACTTC
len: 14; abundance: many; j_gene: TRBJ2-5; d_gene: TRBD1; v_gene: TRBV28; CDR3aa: CASSQQGSKETQYF; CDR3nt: TGTGCCAGCAGTCAACAGGGGTCAAAAGAGACCCAGTACTTC
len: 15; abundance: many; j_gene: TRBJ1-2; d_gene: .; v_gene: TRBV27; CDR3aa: CASSSAEGSYYGYTF; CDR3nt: TGTGCCAGCAGCTCCGCCGAGGGCTCGTACTATGGCTACACCTTC
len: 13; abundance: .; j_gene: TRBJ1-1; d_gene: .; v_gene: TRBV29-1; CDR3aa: CSATPRLNTEAFF; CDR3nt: TGCAGCGCCACCCCCCGGTTGAACACTGAAGCTTTCTTT
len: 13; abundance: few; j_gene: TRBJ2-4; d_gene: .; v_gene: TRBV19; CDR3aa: CASSPAAGGIQYF; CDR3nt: TGTGCCAGTAGCCCAGCCGCCGGAGGCATTCAGTACTTC
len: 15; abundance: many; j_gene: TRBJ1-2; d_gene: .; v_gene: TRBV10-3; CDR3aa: CAISEAGGINYGYTF; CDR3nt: TGTGCCATCAGTGAGGCCGGGGGGATTAACTATGGCTACACCTTC
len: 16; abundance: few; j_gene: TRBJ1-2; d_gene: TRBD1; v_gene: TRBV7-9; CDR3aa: CASSSRTGGTNYGYTF; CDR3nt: TGTGCCAGCAGCTCCCGGACAGGGGGCACTAACTATGGCTACACCTTC
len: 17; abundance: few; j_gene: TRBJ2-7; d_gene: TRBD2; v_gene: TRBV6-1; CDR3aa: CASSENTGTSVHYEQYF; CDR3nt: TGTGCCAGCAGTGAAAATACCGGGACTAGCGTTCACTACGAGCAGTACTTC